Each of the 30 T cell receptor beta chains below was sequenced from the same sample in a study of T cell changes during pregnancy in multiple sclerosis. The assay was immunoSEQ multiplex PCR, and TCRdb's table has in-frame clones only and misses some. The sample lists 70,000 to 100,000 clones; about 94% were seen once. The sample was peripheral blood, taken in the third trimester of pregnancy. These receptors came from a female donor with multiple sclerosis, enrolled in a pregnancy study.

This sequence joins TRBV5-1 and TRBJ2-7, with TRBD2 matching 9 bases. CDR1 is SGHRS and CDR2 is YFSETQ in the germline V gene. The junction had 6 bases not matched to a gene; V was cut back by 0 bases and J by 5 bases. The CDR3 runs 15 residues. As DNA, the CDR3 is TGCGCCAGCAGCTTGGCAGCGGGAGGAATCCACGAGCAGTACTTC. It codes for CASSLAAGGIHEQYF.

The chain uses TRBV6-6 and TRBJ1-1; D is perhaps TRBD1 (6 bases). The CDR3 totals 15 residues. The V gene lost 6 bases and the J gene lost 6 bases, with 20 bases spanning the gap. Per germline, CDR1 MNHNY and CDR2 SVGAGI (reference sequence). CDR3 DNA sequence: TGTGCCAGCAGCACTGGGCGGGGGGCGAGGGCTGAAGCTTTCTTT. Translated: CASSTGRGARAEAFF.

The chain links TRBV4-1 to TRBJ2-1; TRBD1 might be the D (5 bases). Germline CDR1 MGHRA, CDR2 YSYEKL. CDR3 length equals 15 residues. The ends were cut back, 1 base at V and 2 bases at J, with 9 bases in the middle. CDR3 amino acids: CASSQALGAYNEQFF. The CDR3 bases are TGCGCCAGCAGCCAAGCTCTAGGGGCCTACAATGAGCAGTTCTTC.

This clone was found once. The chain carries TRBV5-1 and TRBJ1-2; the D is unclear. The germline gives CDR1 SGHRS, CDR2 YFSETQ. The CDR3 runs to 14 residues. V lost 0 bases, J lost 2 bases, and 8 bases lay in between. CDR3 in DNA: TGCGCCAGCAGCTTGGAGTCCGGGAACTATGGCTACACCTTC. Amino acids: CASSLESGNYGYTF.

The chain uses TRBV27 and TRBJ2-6; 8 positions match TRBD1. V lost 5 bases to trimming and J lost 1 base; unmatched junction nucleotides: 7. The CDR3 is made up of 17 amino acids. Germline V gene sequence: CDR1 MNHEY, CDR2 SMNVEV (reference sequence). In DNA, the CDR3 is TGTGCCAGCAGTGCCAGGGGGCGGGTTTCTGGGGCCAACGTCCTGACTTTC. This gives the protein CASSARGRVSGANVLTF. Full variable domain (missing parts from reference TRBV27 and TRBJ2-6): EAQVTQNPRYLITVTGKKLTVTCSQNMNHEYMSWYRQDPGLGLRQIYYSMNVEVTDKGDVPEGYKVSRKEKRNFPLILESPSPNQTSLYFCASSARGRVSGANVLTFGAGSRLTVL.

The chain employs TRBV6-1 and TRBJ2-3; perhaps TRBD1 as D (6 bases). With 4 bases removed from V and 6 bases from J, the gap between germline ends came to 17 bases. CDR3 length equals 15 residues. Germline V gives CDR1 MNHNS, CDR2 SASEGT. The chain's CDR3 is CASSATGIFSDTQYF. The CDR3 DNA is TGTGCCAGCAGTGCGACAGGTATTTTTTCGGATACGCAGTATTTT.

This chain connects TRBV7-9 to TRBJ2-1; 13 nucleotides line up with TRBD2. Per germline, CDR1 SEHNR and CDR2 FQNEAQ (reference sequence). CDR3 length: 17 amino acids. Trimming at V came to 3 bases and at J to 7 bases, leaving 9 bases not matched to a gene. The CDR3, as DNA: TGTGCCAGCAGCTTGCCTGTGGGACTAGCGGGATGGAATGAGCAGTTCTTC. Its translation: CASSLPVGLAGWNEQFF. Filled out from reference TRBV7-9 and TRBJ2-1, the complete variable domain reads DTGVSQNPRHKITKRGQNVTFRCDPISEHNRLYWYRQTLGQGPEFLTYFQNEAQLEKSRLLSDRFSAERPKGSFSTLEIQRTEQGDSAMYLCASSLPVGLAGWNEQFFGPGTRLTVL.

This clone was detected a few times. The chain recombines TRBV6-5 with TRBJ2-1; a weak D match, TRBD1 (6 bases). The ends were cut back, 6 bases at V and 4 bases at J, with 10 bases in the middle. The V gene's germline CDR1 is MNHEY and CDR2 SVGAGI. The CDR3 totals 13 residues. CDR3 in DNA: TGTGCCAGCAGCCCTACAGGGTACAATGAGCAGTTCTTC. This gives the protein CASSPTGYNEQFF.

The V and J genes are TRBV2 and TRBJ2-1, with 8 bases identical to TRBD1. Germline CDR1 SNHLY, CDR2 FYNNEI. The CDR3 extends over 15 amino acids. The trim removed 7 bases at V and 0 bases at J, leaving 5 bases unmatched. The CDR3 sequence: CASKKGQGSYNEQFF. As DNA, the CDR3 is TGTGCCAGCAAAAAAGGACAGGGCTCCTACAATGAGCAGTTCTTC.

The chain is built from TRBV28 and TRBJ2-5; tentative D call: TRBD2 (7 bases). V lost 7 bases to trimming and J lost 5 bases, with 20 bases between them. The CDR3 runs to 15 residues. Germline CDR1 MDHEN, CDR2 SYDVKM. In nucleotides, the CDR3 is TGTGCCAGCAAACGAGGGGAGGGGGGTAGGGAGACCCAGTACTTC. Protein product: CASKRGEGGRETQYF. The full variable domain, rest sourced from reference TRBV28 and TRBJ2-5, is DVKVTQSSRYLVKRTGEKVFLECVQDMDHENMFWYRQDPGLGLRLIYFSYDVKMKEKGDIPEGYSVSREKKERFSLILESASTNQTSMYLCASKRGEGGRETQYFGPGTRLLVL.

J is TRBJ2-2 and V is TRBV6-6; D possibly corresponds to TRBD1 (6 bases). The germline gives CDR1 MNHNY, CDR2 SVGAGI (reference sequence). Between the trimmed V and J ends, which lost 6 bases and 3 bases, there was a span of 14 bases. This CDR3 contains 15 residues. The CDR3 region is CASSWTHRDTGELFF. The CDR3 DNA is TGTGCCAGCAGCTGGACTCACAGGGACACCGGGGAGCTGTTTTTT.

The chain combines TRBV6-6 with TRBJ2-2, with D possibly being TRBD1 (6 bases). The V gene lost 4 bases and the J gene lost 4 bases, with 10 bases spanning the gap. The CDR3 has 14 amino acids. The V gene's germline CDR1 is MNHNY and CDR2 SVGAGI (reference sequence). The CDR3 reads CASSSTGSTGELFF. CDR3 bases: TGTGCCAGCAGTTCCACAGGGTCCACCGGGGAGCTGTTTTTT.

The J gene is TRBJ2-2, the V gene TRBV21-1; whether TRBD2, the table's D call, matches the DNA was not checked. TRBV21-1 is noted as a pseudogene. This CDR3 region has 14 residues. Here the CDR3 reads CASISGGKAGELFF. The CDR3 DNA sequence: TGTGCCAGCATCTCGGGAGGGAAAGCCGGGGAGCTGTTTTTT.

The gene calls are TRBV29-1 and TRBJ2-1; 8 nucleotides match TRBD1. The CDR3 covers 12 residues. The V segment lost 7 bases and the J segment 8 bases; nucleotides outside the gene matches: 7. Germline V gene data show CDR1 as SQVTM and CDR2 as ANQGSEA. DNA for the CDR3: TGCAGCGCTAAGGACAGGGCCTATGAGCAGTTCTTC. Residues: CSAKDRAYEQFF.

The V call is TRBV28, the J call TRBJ1-5; no definite D call. This CDR3 has 13 amino acids. The V and J ends lost 6 bases and 0 bases respectively, with 6 bases between them. CDR1 and CDR2 from the germline V gene are MDHEN and SYDVKM. The CDR3 DNA follows: TGTGCCAGCAGGAGCCATAGCAATCAGCCCCAGCATTTT. This sequence encodes CASRSHSNQPQHF.

V gene TRBV18 combines with J gene TRBJ1-5, with 10 nucleotides matching TRBD1. The V segment lost 5 bases and the J segment 0 bases; nucleotides outside the gene matches: 7. The CDR3 sequence is 17 residues long. Germline V CDR1 and CDR2: KGHSH, LQKENI. The DNA for the CDR3 is TGTGCCAGCTCATTGGGACAGGGGAAGTATAGCAATCAGCCCCAGCATTTT. Translation gives CASSLGQGKYSNQPQHF.

The genes are TRBV25-1 and TRBJ2-3, with a tentative D call TRBD2 (5 bases). The CDR3 runs to 14 residues. CDR1 MGHDK and CDR2 SYGVNS come from the germline V gene. The V gene lost 5 bases and the J gene lost 9 bases, with 18 bases spanning the gap. The CDR3 protein is CASSIPGTKGTQYF. Written as DNA, the CDR3 is TGTGCCAGCAGTATCCCGGGAACCAAAGGCACGCAGTATTTT.

The gene calls are TRBV27 and TRBJ2-7; D gene ambiguous. The germline V gene encodes CDR1 MNHEY and CDR2 SMNVEV (reference sequence). Trimming pared 6 bases from V and 4 bases from J, leaving 19 bases between. The CDR3 is 15 amino acids. The CDR3 here is CASSPNSYPTYEQYF. CDR3 nucleotides: TGTGCCAGCAGCCCCAACTCTTATCCTACGTACGAGCAGTACTTC.

The V call is TRBV7-6, the J call TRBJ2-3; D gene unclear. This CDR3 comprises 12 residues. The germline V gene has CDR1 SGHVS and CDR2 FNYEAQ. Trimming left V 0 bases short and J 6 bases short, with 4 bases between. The CDR3 is CASSLAEDTQYF. CDR3 coding DNA: TGTGCCAGCAGCTTAGCGGAGGATACGCAGTATTTT. Looking up the rest from reference TRBV7-6 and TRBJ2-3 gives the full variable domain: GAGVSQSPRYKVTKRGQDVALRCDPISGHVSLYWYRQALGQGPEFLTYFNYEAQQDKSGLPNDRFSAERPEGSISTLTIQRTEQRDSAMYRCASSLAEDTQYFGPGTRLTVL.

V usage is TRBV11-1 and J usage is TRBJ2-1; TRBD2 aligns across 10 bases. V lost 4 bases and J lost 9; bases outside the gene matches: 6. Germline CDR1 and CDR2: SGHAT and FQDESV (reference sequence). There are 14 residues in the CDR3. This CDR3 reads CASSSWTSGGEQFF. CDR3 bases: TGTGCCAGCAGCTCCTGGACTAGCGGTGGTGAGCAGTTCTTC.

V is TRBV27 and J is TRBJ2-7; 8 nucleotides line up with TRBD1. The trim removed 6 bases at V and 5 bases at J, leaving 9 bases unmatched. The germline CDR1 and CDR2 sequences are MNHEY and SMNVEV (reference sequence). The CDR3 runs to 14 residues. CDR3 loop: CASSPRGQRDEQYF. The CDR3 coding sequence is TGTGCCAGCAGCCCCAGGGGGCAACGGGACGAGCAGTACTTC.

The chain recombines TRBV18 with TRBJ1-1, with TRBD1 as a possible D gene (5 bases). The CDR3 contains 14 residues. Germline V lookup: CDR1 KGHSH, CDR2 LQKENI. Trimming removed 0 bases from V and 1 base from J, with 6 bases in between. In nucleotides, the CDR3 is TGTGCCAGCTCACCACCAACAGGGAACACTGAAGCTTTCTTT. Translated: CASSPPTGNTEAFF.

The chain employs TRBV6-1 and TRBJ1-5, with 9 bases that match TRBD1. This CDR3 comprises 16 residues. Germline CDR1 and CDR2: MNHNS and SASEGT. The trim removed 3 bases at V and 2 bases at J, leaving 5 bases unmatched. In DNA, the CDR3 is TGTGCCAGCAGTGAGGGACAGGGAATGGGCAATCAGCCCCAGCATTTT. This codes for CASSEGQGMGNQPQHF.

This sequence joins TRBV27 and TRBJ2-1, with TRBD2 matching over 14 bases. The germline CDR1 and CDR2 sequences are MNHEY and SMNVEV (reference sequence). The CDR3 length is 16 residues. V lost 5 bases to trimming and J lost 8 bases; unmatched junction nucleotides: 8. DNA of the CDR3: TGTGCCAGCAGTACCCCCGGGACTAGCGGGAGTGATGAGCAGTTCTTC. Encoded protein: CASSTPGTSGSDEQFF.

The chain uses TRBV20-1 and TRBJ2-1; no clear D. The V gene's germline CDR1 is DFQATT and CDR2 SNEGSKA (reference sequence). The V end was cut by 3 bases, the J end by 10 bases, with 7 bases between. This CDR3 spans 10 amino acids. CDR3 protein: CSASPGEQFF. The CDR3 nucleotides read TGCAGTGCTAGTCCCGGGGAGCAGTTCTTC.

Here the CDR3 reads CASSLVVGRTNEQFF. Here the CDR3 DNA reads TGTGCCAGCAGCTTAGTAGTTGGGAGGACGAATGAGCAGTTCTTC. V usage is TRBV7-6 and J usage is TRBJ2-1; maybe TRBD2 (6 bases). The CDR3 runs to 15 residues. CDR1 is SGHVS and CDR2 is FNYEAQ in the germline V gene. V was clipped by 1 base and J by 7 bases, with 14 bases between them.

V usage is TRBV4-1 and J usage is TRBJ2-1, with D uncertain. CDR1 and CDR2 (germline): MGHRA, YSYEKL. The CDR3 spans 13 residues. The V gene lost 1 base and the J gene lost 5 bases, with 6 bases spanning the gap. CDR3 amino acids: CASSQVENNEQFF. CDR3 DNA: TGCGCCAGCAGCCAAGTGGAGAACAATGAGCAGTTCTTC.

The CDR3 is CATTRTTSTDTQYF. The DNA of the CDR3 is TGTGCCACTACAAGAACTACTAGCACAGATACGCAGTATTTT. The chain combines TRBV6-5 with TRBJ2-3, with D hard to call. CDR1 is MNHEY, CDR2 SVGAGI, per germline. Deletions cut 10 bases from V and 0 bases from J, with 14 bases between. There are 14 residues in the CDR3.

This clone was seen a single time. The chain is built from TRBV27 and TRBJ2-3; 8 bases are a match to TRBD1. The CDR3 consists of 15 residues. Per germline, CDR1 MNHEY and CDR2 SMNVEV (reference sequence). After removal of 3 bases from V and 2 bases from J, the junction contained 4 bases not matched to a gene. DNA of the CDR3: TGTGCCAGCAGTTTGGGGACAGGCATCACAGATACGCAGTATTTT. It yields the protein CASSLGTGITDTQYF.

CDR3 in DNA: TGTGCCAGCACCGGGGGAGGGGGGCGAGGGTATGAGCAGTTCTTC. It translates to CASTGGGGRGYEQFF. J is TRBJ2-1 and V is TRBV28; D might be TRBD2 (7 bases). From germline, CDR1 is MDHEN and CDR2 SYDVKM. Deletions cut 7 bases from V and 8 bases from J, with 21 bases between. This CDR3 has 15 residues.